This T cell receptor (beta chain) was documented in a study of T cell responses to AZD1222 COVID-19 vaccine. The CDR3 is 14 residues long. The V segment lost 4 bases and the J segment 8 bases; nucleotides outside the gene matches: 9. Germline values: CDR1 MNHEY, CDR2 SMNVEV (reference sequence). Study-wide results and limits: Two AZD1222 administrations were followed by greater Spike-specific TCR breadth and depth. Repertoire sampling was restricted to post-peak T cell response timepoints. There were vaccine-associated CD4 TCRs across spike, dominant at 160-218 and 743-854.

Some clones are missing from TCRdb's copy, which holds only in-frame ones; the method was immunoSEQ multiplex PCR. In the table there are fewer than 200,000 clones, around 94% of which are singletons. The count of this clone is one. Its antigen remains unknown. The TCR originated in an adult who received the MenACWY meningococcal vaccine as a control. The V and J genes are TRBV27 and TRBJ1-2, with 8 bases identical to TRBD1. The sample consisted of peripheral blood, taken 28 days after the second dose of the MenACWY control vaccine. Here the CDR3 DNA reads TGTGCCAGCAGTTCGGCAGGGGGCGTCAAAGGCTACACCTTC. Translating gives CASSSAGGVKGYTF.